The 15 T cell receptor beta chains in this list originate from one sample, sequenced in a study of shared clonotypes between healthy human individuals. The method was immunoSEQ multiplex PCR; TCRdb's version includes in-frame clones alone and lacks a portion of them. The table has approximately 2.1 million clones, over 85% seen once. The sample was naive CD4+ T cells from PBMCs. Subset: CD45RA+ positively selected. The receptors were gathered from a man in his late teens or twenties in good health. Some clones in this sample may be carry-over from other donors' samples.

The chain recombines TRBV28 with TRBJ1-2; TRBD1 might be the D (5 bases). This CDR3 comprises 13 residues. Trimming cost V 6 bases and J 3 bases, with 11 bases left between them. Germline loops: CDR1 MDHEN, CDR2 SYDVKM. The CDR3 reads CASSRTRYYGYTF. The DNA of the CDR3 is TGTGCCAGCAGCAGGACACGCTACTATGGCTACACCTTC.

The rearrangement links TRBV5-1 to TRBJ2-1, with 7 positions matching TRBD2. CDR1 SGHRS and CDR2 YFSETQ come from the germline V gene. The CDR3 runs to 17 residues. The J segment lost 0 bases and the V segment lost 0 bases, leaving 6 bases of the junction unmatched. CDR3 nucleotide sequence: TGCGCCAGCAGCTTGGGGGGGACTACCTCCTCCTACAATGAGCAGTTCTTC. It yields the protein CASSLGGTTSSYNEQFF.

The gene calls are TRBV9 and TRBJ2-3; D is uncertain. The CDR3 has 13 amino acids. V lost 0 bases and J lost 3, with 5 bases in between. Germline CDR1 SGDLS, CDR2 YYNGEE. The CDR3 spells CASSVEATDTQYF. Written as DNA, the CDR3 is TGTGCCAGCAGCGTAGAGGCGACAGATACGCAGTATTTT.

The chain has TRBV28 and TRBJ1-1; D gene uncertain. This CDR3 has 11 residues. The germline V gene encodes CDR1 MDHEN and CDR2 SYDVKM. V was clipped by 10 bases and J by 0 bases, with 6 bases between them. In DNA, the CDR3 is TGTGCCACCGCCATGAACACTGAAGCTTTCTTT. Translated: CATAMNTEAFF.

The CDR3 sequence: CASSQDPTRLAGGGYTQYF. The DNA of the CDR3 is TGCGCCAGCAGCCAAGATCCAACAAGGCTAGCGGGAGGAGGGTATACGCAGTATTTT. The genes are TRBV4-1 and TRBJ2-3; 11 positions match TRBD2. In germline, CDR1 is MGHRA, CDR2 YSYEKL. The V gene end was trimmed by 0 bases and the J gene end by 7 bases; junction bases not matched to a gene: 15. CDR3 size: 19 residues.

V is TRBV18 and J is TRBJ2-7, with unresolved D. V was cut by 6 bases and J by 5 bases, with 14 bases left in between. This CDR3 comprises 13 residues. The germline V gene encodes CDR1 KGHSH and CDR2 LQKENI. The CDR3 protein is CASSTLSVDEQYF. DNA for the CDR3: TGTGCCAGCTCCACACTATCCGTCGACGAGCAGTACTTC.

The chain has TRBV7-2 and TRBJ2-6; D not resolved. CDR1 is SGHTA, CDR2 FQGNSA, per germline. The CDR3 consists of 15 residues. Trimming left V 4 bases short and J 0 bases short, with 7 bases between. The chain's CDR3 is CASSSLSSGANVLTF. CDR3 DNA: TGTGCCAGCAGCTCCCTGAGCTCTGGGGCCAACGTCCTGACTTTC.

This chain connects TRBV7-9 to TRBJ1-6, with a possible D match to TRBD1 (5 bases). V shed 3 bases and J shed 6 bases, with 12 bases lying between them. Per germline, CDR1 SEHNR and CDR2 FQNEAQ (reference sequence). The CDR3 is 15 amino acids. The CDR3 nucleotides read TGTGCCAGCAGCTTGCAGGGAGGGGCTAATTCACCCCTCCACTTT. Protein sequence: CASSLQGGANSPLHF.

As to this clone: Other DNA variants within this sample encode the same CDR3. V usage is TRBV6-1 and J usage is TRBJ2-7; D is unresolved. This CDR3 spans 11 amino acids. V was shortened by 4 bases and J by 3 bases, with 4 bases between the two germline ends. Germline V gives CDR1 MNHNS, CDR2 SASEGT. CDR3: CASSVSYEQYF. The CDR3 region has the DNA TGTGCCAGCAGTGTCAGCTACGAGCAGTACTTC.

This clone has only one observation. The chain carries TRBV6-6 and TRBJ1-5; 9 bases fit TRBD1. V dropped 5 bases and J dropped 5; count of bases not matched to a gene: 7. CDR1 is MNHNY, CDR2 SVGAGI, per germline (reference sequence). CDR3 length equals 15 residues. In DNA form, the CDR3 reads TGTGCCAGCAGTAACCCGGACAGGGGTGATCAGCCCCAGCATTTT. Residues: CASSNPDRGDQPQHF.

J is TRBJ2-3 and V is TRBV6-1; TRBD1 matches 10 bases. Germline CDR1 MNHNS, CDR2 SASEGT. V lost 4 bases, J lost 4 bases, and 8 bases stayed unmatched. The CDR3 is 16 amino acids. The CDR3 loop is CASSGRDRGFPDTQYF. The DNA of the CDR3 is TGTGCCAGCAGTGGCCGGGACAGGGGTTTTCCAGATACGCAGTATTTT.

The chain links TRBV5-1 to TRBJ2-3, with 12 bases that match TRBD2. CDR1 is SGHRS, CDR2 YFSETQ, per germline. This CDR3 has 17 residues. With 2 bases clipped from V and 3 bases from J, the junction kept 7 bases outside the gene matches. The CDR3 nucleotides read TGCGCCAGCAGCTTAGAGACTAGCGGGAGAGGAACAGATACGCAGTATTTT. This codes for CASSLETSGRGTDTQYF.

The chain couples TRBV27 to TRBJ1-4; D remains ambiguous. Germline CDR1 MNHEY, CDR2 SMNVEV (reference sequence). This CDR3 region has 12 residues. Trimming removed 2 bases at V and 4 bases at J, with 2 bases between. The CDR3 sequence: CASSLRNEKLFF. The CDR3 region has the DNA TGTGCCAGCAGTTTACGTAATGAAAAACTGTTTTTT.

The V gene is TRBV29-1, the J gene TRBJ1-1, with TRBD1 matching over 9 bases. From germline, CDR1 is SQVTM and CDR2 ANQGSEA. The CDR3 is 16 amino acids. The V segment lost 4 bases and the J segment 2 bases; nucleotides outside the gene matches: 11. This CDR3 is CSVASLLTGGNTEAFF. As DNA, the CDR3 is TGCAGCGTTGCCTCCCTTTTGACAGGGGGAAACACTGAAGCTTTCTTT.

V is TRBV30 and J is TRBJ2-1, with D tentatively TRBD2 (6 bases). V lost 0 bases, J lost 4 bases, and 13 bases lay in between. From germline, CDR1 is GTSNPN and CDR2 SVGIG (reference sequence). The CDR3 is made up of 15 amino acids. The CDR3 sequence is CAWSVSSGGYNEQFF. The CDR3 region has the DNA TGTGCCTGGAGTGTTAGTAGCGGAGGATACAATGAGCAGTTCTTC.